The entry below gives a single T cell receptor (beta chain) sequence along with its context. Its antigen is still unknown. No qualities accompany the bases; no much larger clone lies one base away. The donors were healthy, HIV-negative adults who had no recently reported acute infections or vaccinations. Every donor was a Caucasian adult residing in Nashville, Tennessee, USA. Magnetic negative selection was used to enrich CD4+ T cells, after which naive cells were positively selected on CD45RA and the negative fraction became the memory subset. Blood was obtained by leukapheresis, after which PBMCs were separated by Ficoll-Histopaque density gradient centrifugation and cryopreserved in liquid nitrogen vapor phase. Purity and quantity of every magnetically sorted T cell population were checked by analytical flow cytometry. From each sorted fraction, genomic DNA was isolated and quantified by UV absorbance on a Nanodrop 2000c.

The sample originates from a study of shared clonotypes between healthy human individuals (dated by TCRdb to the early 2020s). About the full investigation: The cohort comprised a couple of women and a few men aged 18 to 49 years. For each donor, CD4 naive and CD4 memory were each run on three plates, CD8 naive on two plates, and CD8 memory on one plate. The study deeply sequenced blood TCR repertoires of roughly five healthy adults to estimate repertoire size and the extent of clonotype sharing between individuals. Libraries were prepared and TCR repertoires were sequenced by different laboratories using diverse techniques, in order to increase sequencing depth and limit assay-specific biases. Per donor, leukapheresis produced somewhere between about 0.9 and 9.5 billion PBMCs. The full study reports these points: Across a few donors, approximately 4.6% of naive CD4, over 3% of naive CD8, under 2.5% of memory CD4, and 0.3% to 0.45% of memory CD8 clonotypes were shared. Sampling was restricted to blood, and TCR repertoires in tissue are likely to differ from TCR repertoires in blood. Larger estimated clonotype richness was generally found for naive subsets than for memory subsets. The genetic and exposure-history diversity represented was limited by the small number of donors. Incomplete sequencing was indicated by rarefaction of sorted-subset datasets, despite the large sequencing depth. Higher generation probabilities were observed for clonotypes shared by all four sorted-subset donors than for non-shared clonotypes. Based on pairwise subsampling, the degree of clonotype sharing among donors was expected to be affected by sequencing depth.

Using the deep immunoSEQ assay, multiplex PCR amplified TCR CDR3 regions from genomic DNA. Extracted genomic DNA from each cell subset was spread evenly across all wells of several immunoSEQ 96-well plates, with each plate serving as a replicate. For sorted subsets, approximately 200 ng of genomic DNA, equivalent to some 30,000 T cell genomes, went into each replicate PCR. Purified libraries were quantified with a Qubit 3.0 fluorometer, sized on a Bioanalyzer 2100, and re-quantified with the KAPA Library Quantification kit. A separate single-read 150-cycle Illumina NextSeq 550 flow cell was used to sequence each immunoSEQ 96-well plate. For the original study's pipeline: Because the immunoSEQ output included only junctional sequences and no quality scores, the filtering could not be the same as the filtering used for full-length reads. To assign V/J genes and CDR3, sequences were annotated against IMGT germline references using PyIR, a Python wrapper for IgBLAST v1.9. Reads were removed for weak V/J assignments (E-value above 1e-6), missing CDR3, stop codons, out-of-frame junctions, or ambiguous translated residues. V3J clonotypes were defined as sequences sharing an identical inferred V gene, J gene, and CDR3 amino acid sequence. The percentage overlap between two repertoires was calculated by dividing the number of shared unique clonotypes by the size of the smaller repertoire. RTK rarefaction, the Chao1 estimator, and Recon v2.1 estimates of unobserved clonotypes were used to assess repertoire richness. Generation probabilities for all TCRbeta clonotypes obtained by the gDNA method from a handful of donors were computed using OLGA. Entries here come from immuneACCESS through TCRdb and include only in-frame sequences with V and J called. Some clones fail to appear in such tables; in the studies checked, an unresolved V gene covers under half of the shortfall, and the cause of the remainder is unknown. V and J calls and clone size are copied from that table; D and trimming were computed from the DNA. The sample table contains about 2,500,000 clones; only one count was recorded for 85% to 95% of them. The ten largest clones take up roughly 0.14% of the sample.

This receptor was obtained from a man between 18 and 29 years old in good health. Sequencing was performed on naive CD4+ T cells sorted from blood. The sample's cell subset or site, from its label and the paper: CD45RA+ positively selected.

The CDR3 amino acid sequence is: CASSPRQGSVGETQYF. DNA sequence: TGTGCCAGCAGCCCCCGACAGGGGTCGGTGGGGGAGACCCAGTACTTC. The rearrangement combines TRBV5-4 with TRBJ2-5; TRBD1 aligns with 8 central bases. The junction shows trimming of 4 bases on V and 5 bases on J, and the gene matches do not reach 13 bases of it. The CDR3 sequence holds 16 residues, the cysteine and phenylalanine included. The entry retains the CDR3 DNA only, 48 bases that are in frame from base 1. The germline V gene (reference sequence) specifies SGHNT as CDR1 and YYREEE as CDR2.